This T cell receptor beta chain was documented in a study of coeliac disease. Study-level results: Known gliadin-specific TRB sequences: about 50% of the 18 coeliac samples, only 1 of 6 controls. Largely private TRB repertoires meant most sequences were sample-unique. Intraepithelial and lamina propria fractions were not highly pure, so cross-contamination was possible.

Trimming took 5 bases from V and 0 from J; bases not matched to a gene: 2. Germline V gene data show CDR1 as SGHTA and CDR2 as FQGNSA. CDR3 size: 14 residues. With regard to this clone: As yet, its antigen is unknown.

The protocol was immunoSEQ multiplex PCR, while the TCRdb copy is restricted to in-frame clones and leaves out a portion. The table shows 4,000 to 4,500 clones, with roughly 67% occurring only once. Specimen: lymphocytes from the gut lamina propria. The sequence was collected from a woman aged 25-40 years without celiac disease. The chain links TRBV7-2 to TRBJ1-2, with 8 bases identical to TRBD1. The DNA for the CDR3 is TGTGCCAGCAGCCAGGGGGCAGCTAACTATGGCTACACCTTC. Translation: CASSQGAANYGYTF.